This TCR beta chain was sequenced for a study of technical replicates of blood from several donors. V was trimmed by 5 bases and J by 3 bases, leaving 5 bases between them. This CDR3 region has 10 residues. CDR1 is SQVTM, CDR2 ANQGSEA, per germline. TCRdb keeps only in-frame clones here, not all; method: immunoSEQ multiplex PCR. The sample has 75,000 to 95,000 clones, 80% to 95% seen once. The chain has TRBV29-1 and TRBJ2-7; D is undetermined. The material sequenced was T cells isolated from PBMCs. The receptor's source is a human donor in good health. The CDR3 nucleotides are TGCAGCGTTCTATACTACGAGCAGTACTTC. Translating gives CSVLYYEQYF.